These 26 T cell receptor beta chains originate from one sample sequenced in a study of Ad26.COV2.S vaccination and SARS-CoV-2 variants. Sequencing was performed with immunoSEQ multiplex PCR; in TCRdb, only in-frame clones are kept and a portion is missing. Here the sample spans approximately 300,000 clones, just under 85% being singletons. Treatment of the sample: 15 to 20 received Ad26.COV2.S at low or high dose, single or two shots; roughly five received placebo; per-sample allocation not given. Repertoires come from day 63 after the first vaccine or placebo injection. The specimen was peripheral blood, collected in a trial of Ad26.COV2.S vaccine versus placebo. The receptors were sampled from a person aged 18-60 years who received the Ad26.COV2.S COVID-19 vaccine or a placebo.

As DNA, the CDR3 is TGTGCCAGCAGTCAGGTGGGGGCTGGGGCCAACGTCCTGACTTTC. Amino acids: CASSQVGAGANVLTF. The chain joins TRBV27 to TRBJ2-6; D assignment may be TRBD1 or TRBD2 (5 bases each). Germline values: CDR1 MNHEY, CDR2 SMNVEV (reference sequence). The CDR3 covers 15 residues. V lost 5 bases and J lost 2, with 10 bases in between.

This clone was found a few times. J is TRBJ2-7 and V is TRBV28; TRBD2 is a possible D gene (6 bases). CDR3 size: 16 residues. V was cut by 4 bases and J by 5 bases, with 21 bases left in between. Germline CDR1 is MDHEN and CDR2 is SYDVKM. CDR3 region: CASSSTRGELGDEQYF. The CDR3 nucleotides are TGTGCCAGCAGTTCCACCCGCGGGGAGCTGGGGGACGAGCAGTACTTC.

The gene calls are TRBV19 and TRBJ2-7; D tentatively fits TRBD1 or TRBD2 (7 bases each). This CDR3 spans 15 amino acids. Looked up from germline, CDR1 is LNHDA and CDR2 is SQIVND (reference sequence). The V gene lost 5 bases and the J gene lost 4 bases, with 18 bases spanning the gap. The CDR3 region has the DNA TGTGCCAGTAGTCTCAGGGGGGGGCCGGTGTACGAGCAGTACTTC. This gives the protein CASSLRGGPVYEQYF.

The gene calls are TRBV4-2 and TRBJ2-2; D possibly corresponds to TRBD1 (6 bases). Germline CDR1 LGHNA, CDR2 YNFKEQ. There are 13 residues in the CDR3. The V end lost 2 bases, the J end lost 6 bases, and 7 bases lay between the germline ends. The CDR3 here is CASSQTGSGELFF. The CDR3 DNA follows: TGTGCCAGCAGCCAAACAGGGTCCGGGGAGCTGTTTTTT.

The rearrangement uses TRBV2 and TRBJ1-4; D uncertain. Trimming left V 3 bases short and J 8 bases short, with 4 bases between. Per the germline V gene, CDR1 is SNHLY and CDR2 is FYNNEI. This CDR3 has 11 amino acids. Here the CDR3 reads CASSELEKLFF. As DNA, the CDR3 is TGTGCCAGCAGTGAGTTGGAAAAACTGTTTTTT.

The rearrangement uses TRBV9 and TRBJ2-2; 8 bases map to TRBD1. CDR3 length equals 14 residues. The V gene's germline CDR1 is SGDLS and CDR2 YYNGEE. J lost 3 bases, V lost 3 bases, and 1 base had no gene match. The chain's CDR3 is CASSGTGYTGELFF. CDR3 bases: TGTGCCAGCAGCGGGACAGGGTACACCGGGGAGCTGTTTTTT.

This chain uses TRBV19 with TRBJ1-2; D gene ambiguous. V lost 3 bases and J 2 bases, leaving 7 bases between the germline ends. CDR3 length: 13 residues. Germline V gene lookup returns CDR1 LNHDA and CDR2 SQIVND (reference sequence). CDR3 nucleotide sequence: TGTGCCAGTAGTATCGCCGGGAACTATGGCTACACCTTC. Its protein is CASSIAGNYGYTF.

This chain's CDR3 is CASSADRTYEQYF. The CDR3 region has the DNA TGTGCCAGCAGCGCGGACAGAACCTACGAGCAGTACTTC. The J gene is TRBJ2-7, the V gene TRBV7-6; possibly TRBD1 for D (6 bases). The CDR3 covers 13 residues. Between the trimmed V and J ends, which lost 5 bases and 2 bases, there was a span of 10 bases. Germline CDR1 reads SGHVS; CDR2 reads FNYEAQ.

V is TRBV7-8 and J is TRBJ1-2, with D possibly being TRBD1 (5 bases). Trimming left V 4 bases short and J 5 bases short, with 11 bases between. The CDR3 is 13 amino acids. The germline CDR1 and CDR2 sequences are SGHVS and FQNEAQ. CDR3 sequence: CASSSGTHYGYTF. For the CDR3, the DNA is TGTGCCAGCAGCTCCGGGACCCATTATGGCTACACCTTC.

This clone showed up just a few times. The CDR3 bases are TGTGCCAGCAGTCCTAACGGACAGGGTTTCGGGAACACCATATATTTT. Residues: CASSPNGQGFGNTIYF. V usage is TRBV11-2 and J usage is TRBJ1-3; 8 nucleotides align to TRBD1. Germline V lookup: CDR1 SGHAT, CDR2 FQNNGV. Unmatched junction bases numbered 14, after V lost 6 bases and J lost 7 bases. This CDR3 has 16 residues.

The chain employs TRBV4-2 and TRBJ1-1, with 7 bases fitting TRBD1. Germline CDR1 reads LGHNA; CDR2 reads YNFKEQ. The CDR3 spans 15 residues. Trimming took 4 bases from V and 3 from J; bases not matched to a gene: 8. The CDR3 reads CASSLLQGKDTEAFF. The CDR3 nucleotides read TGTGCCAGCAGCCTACTACAGGGGAAGGACACTGAAGCTTTCTTT.

The rearrangement links TRBV6-5 to TRBJ1-2; the D is unclear. CDR3 length equals 13 residues. V lost 6 bases to trimming and J lost 2 bases, with 10 bases between them. Germline values: CDR1 MNHEY, CDR2 SVGAGI. CDR3 bases: TGTGCCAGCAGCTCGGCGGGCAACTATGGCTACACCTTC. This translates into CASSSAGNYGYTF.

This chain links TRBV9 with TRBJ1-2, with 7 bases identical to TRBD1. The CDR3 contains 15 residues. Germline V gene sequence: CDR1 SGDLS, CDR2 YYNGEE. V lost 0 bases to trimming and J lost 8 bases; unmatched junction nucleotides: 10. The CDR3 DNA reads as TGTGCCAGCAGCGTAGACGGGAGGGGGCGAGGCGGCTACACCTTC. Residues: CASSVDGRGRGGYTF.

This chain uses TRBV19 with TRBJ1-3; D might be TRBD1 (5 bases). Trimming left V 3 bases short and J 0 bases short, with 9 bases between. CDR3 size: 15 residues. From germline, CDR1 is LNHDA and CDR2 SQIVND (reference sequence). CDR3 sequence: CASSIQTGSGNTIYF. The CDR3 bases are TGTGCCAGTAGTATTCAAACAGGCTCTGGAAACACCATATATTTT.

This clone has a handful of counts. J is TRBJ1-2 and V is TRBV19, with D unresolved. Germline-derived CDR1 and CDR2 are LNHDA and SQIVND (reference sequence). V was trimmed by 2 bases and J by 3 bases, leaving 7 bases between them. The CDR3 has 13 amino acids. The CDR3 DNA reads TGTGCCAGTAGTATAAGCCCGGACTATGGCTACACCTTC. This sequence encodes CASSISPDYGYTF. Full variable domain (missing parts from reference TRBV19 and TRBJ1-2): DGGITQSPKYLFRKEGQNVTLSCEQNLNHDAMYWYRQDPGQGLRLIYYSQIVNDFQKGDIAEGYSVSREKKESFPLTVTSAQKNPTAFYLCASSISPDYGYTFGSGTRLTVV.

The rearrangement joins TRBV5-4 to TRBJ2-7, with D perhaps matching TRBD2 (6 bases). There are 15 residues in the CDR3. Trimming cost V 0 bases and J 4 bases, with 14 bases left between them. The germline V gene has CDR1 SGHNT and CDR2 YYREEE (reference sequence). Here the CDR3 DNA reads TGTGCCAGCAGCTTGGATAGCGGTAGATCTTACGAGCAGTACTTC. Translating gives CASSLDSGRSYEQYF.

The chain is built from TRBV28 and TRBJ2-2; D uncertain. The germline gives CDR1 MDHEN, CDR2 SYDVKM. This CDR3 contains 16 residues. Trimming stripped 4 bases from V and 8 bases from J, with 20 bases between. The chain's CDR3 is CASSSKIRANRGELFF. In nucleotides, the CDR3 is TGTGCCAGCAGTTCAAAAATCCGGGCCAATAGAGGGGAGCTGTTTTTT.

V and J are TRBV28 and TRBJ1-1; weak D call: TRBD1 (5 bases). The CDR3 is made up of 15 amino acids. From germline, CDR1 is MDHEN and CDR2 SYDVKM. V lost 0 bases and J lost 2, with 10 bases in between. In nucleotides, the CDR3 is TGTGCCAGCAGTTTATGGCCGGGGCGCAACACTGAAGCTTTCTTT. Translated, it gives CASSLWPGRNTEAFF.

About this clone: The DNA is omitted, as the CDR3 cannot be located on it reliably, and the CDR3 follows TCRdb's listing. The chain combines TRBV12-1 with TRBJ2-7. TRBV12-1 is marked as a pseudogene. The CDR3 comprises 16 residues, both ends counted. The CDR3 protein is CASRRLVAWGTYEQYF.

The rearrangement links TRBV19 to TRBJ2-7, with D tentatively TRBD1 or TRBD2 (5 bases each). Trimming removed 1 base at V and 6 bases at J, with 16 bases between. The CDR3 sequence is 15 residues long. Germline V gene sequence: CDR1 LNHDA, CDR2 SQIVND (reference sequence). Here the CDR3 DNA reads TGTGCCAGTAGTATAGGGGCAGGGAGTGGTGCCGAGCAGTACTTC. Its protein product is CASSIGAGSGAEQYF.

This clone was detected once. This chain connects TRBV5-1 to TRBJ2-7; TRBD1 might be the D (6 bases). Looked up from germline, CDR1 is SGHRS and CDR2 is YFSETQ. This CDR3 contains 14 residues. Trimming shortened V by 0 bases and J by 5 bases, and 12 bases separated the two germline ends. The CDR3 region is CASSLARGIDEQYF. CDR3 DNA sequence: TGCGCCAGCAGCTTGGCCAGGGGCATCGACGAGCAGTACTTC.

This clone was detected only once. The chain combines TRBV7-9 with TRBJ2-7; 8 nucleotides agree with TRBD1. The CDR3 covers 13 residues. Germline V gene data show CDR1 as SEHNR and CDR2 as FQNEAQ (reference sequence). Germline trimming cut 3 bases from V and 3 bases from J; bases unmatched to any gene: 1. CDR3 region: CASSFDRGYEQYF. CDR3 in DNA: TGTGCCAGCAGCTTCGACAGGGGCTACGAGCAGTACTTC. Complete variable domain (other parts from reference TRBV7-9 and TRBJ2-7): DTGVSQNPRHKITKRGQNVTFRCDPISEHNRLYWYRQTLGQGPEFLTYFQNEAQLEKSRLLSDRFSAERPKGSFSTLEIQRTEQGDSAMYLCASSFDRGYEQYFGPGTRLTVT.

This rearrangement joins TRBV10-1 to TRBJ1-4; possibly TRBD1 for D (5 bases). Trimming left V 6 bases short and J 6 bases short, with 14 bases between. The CDR3 totals 14 residues. The germline V gene has CDR1 WNHNN and CDR2 SYGVQD (reference sequence). CDR3: CASSSGTTDEKLFF. Here the CDR3 DNA reads TGCGCCAGCAGCTCCGGGACTACTGATGAAAAACTGTTTTTT.

The V and J genes are TRBV19 and TRBJ1-2; no reliable D call. From germline, CDR1 is LNHDA and CDR2 SQIVND (reference sequence). The germline V and J ends were trimmed by 7 bases and 3 bases, with 18 bases remaining between them. The CDR3 covers 15 residues. This CDR3 reads CASNRPRLGYYGYTF. As DNA, the CDR3 is TGTGCCAGTAACAGACCCCGATTAGGGTACTATGGCTACACCTTC.

The chain links TRBV27 to TRBJ2-3; 8 bases are shared with TRBD2. Germline trimming cut 10 bases from V and 4 bases from J; bases unmatched to any gene: 1. This CDR3 has 11 amino acids. The germline CDR1 and CDR2 sequences are MNHEY and SMNVEV (reference sequence). The CDR3 DNA follows: TGTGCCACCGGGGGGGCAGATACGCAGTATTTT. It specifies CATGGADTQYF.

V and J are TRBV6-5 and TRBJ2-5, with no clear D. The V and J ends lost 2 bases and 1 base respectively, with 5 bases between them. Germline V gene sequence: CDR1 MNHEY, CDR2 SVGAGI. This CDR3 region has 13 residues. CDR3 nucleotide sequence: TGTGCCAGCAGTTACACCCTCCAAGAGACCCAGTACTTC. Translation gives CASSYTLQETQYF.